Listed here are 2 T cell receptor beta chains from one sample, sequenced in a study of shared clonotypes between healthy human individuals. TCRdb's copy holds only in-frame clones and misses some; the assay was immunoSEQ multiplex PCR. This sample carries about 490,000 clones, around three quarters of them seen once, and the ten largest clones take approximately 12%. The sample consisted of PBMCs. The receptor set was obtained from a woman in her thirties or forties in good health. Some clones in this sample may be carry-over from other donors' samples.

The CDR3 is CATSRVGSGVHEQYF. In nucleotides, the CDR3 is TGTGCCACCAGCAGAGTCGGGTCAGGGGTTCACGAGCAGTACTTC. The chain uses TRBV15 and TRBJ2-7; D possibly corresponds to TRBD1 (6 bases). This CDR3 spans 15 amino acids. V was shortened by 1 base and J by 5 bases, with 15 bases between the two germline ends. Germline lookup yields CDR1 LNHNV and CDR2 YYDKDF (reference sequence).

The rearrangement uses TRBV19 and TRBJ2-6; D gene ambiguous. The germline V gene encodes CDR1 LNHDA and CDR2 SQIVND (reference sequence). V was pared by 4 bases and J by 0 bases, with 13 bases between. The CDR3 extends over 17 amino acids. CDR3 loop: CASSTRTANSGANVLTF. The CDR3 bases are TGTGCCAGTAGTACCCGGACGGCGAACTCTGGGGCCAACGTCCTGACTTTC.